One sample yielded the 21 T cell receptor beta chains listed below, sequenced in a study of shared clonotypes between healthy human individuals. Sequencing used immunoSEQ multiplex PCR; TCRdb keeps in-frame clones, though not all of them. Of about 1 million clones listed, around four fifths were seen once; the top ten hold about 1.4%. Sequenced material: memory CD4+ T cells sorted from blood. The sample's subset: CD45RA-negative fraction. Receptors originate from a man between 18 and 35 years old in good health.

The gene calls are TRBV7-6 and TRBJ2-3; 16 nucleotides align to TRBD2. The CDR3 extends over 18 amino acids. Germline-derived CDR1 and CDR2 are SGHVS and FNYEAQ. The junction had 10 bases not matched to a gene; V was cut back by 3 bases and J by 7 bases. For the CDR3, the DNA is TGTGCCAGCAGCTTGGGGACTAGCGGGGGGGCCCGCCCTCATACGCAGTATTTT. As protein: CASSLGTSGGARPHTQYF.

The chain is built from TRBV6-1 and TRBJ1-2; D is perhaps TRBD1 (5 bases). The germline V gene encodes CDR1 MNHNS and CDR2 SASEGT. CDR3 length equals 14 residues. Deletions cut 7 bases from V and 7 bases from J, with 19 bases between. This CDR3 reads CASIYPGMYGGYTF. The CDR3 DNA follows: TGTGCCAGCATATACCCAGGGATGTATGGTGGCTACACCTTC.

CDR3 coding DNA: TGCGCCAGCAGCCAAGATGCCCCGACTAGCGGGAGGTTAATCGACAATGAGCAGTTCTTC. It translates to CASSQDAPTSGRLIDNEQFF. The chain is built from TRBV4-3 and TRBJ2-1, with 13 bases that match TRBD2. Losses at the gene ends were 0 bases for V and 5 bases for J; bases not matched to a gene: 13. This CDR3 is built from 20 residues. CDR1 LGHNA and CDR2 YSLEER come from the germline V gene.

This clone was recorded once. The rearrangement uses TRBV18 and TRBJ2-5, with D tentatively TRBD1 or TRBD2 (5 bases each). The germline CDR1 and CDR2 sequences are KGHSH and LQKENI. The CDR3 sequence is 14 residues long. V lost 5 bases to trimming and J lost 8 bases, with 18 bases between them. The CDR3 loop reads CASSEPGPEGTQYF. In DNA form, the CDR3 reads TGTGCCAGCTCAGAACCGGGACCGGAAGGAACCCAGTACTTC.

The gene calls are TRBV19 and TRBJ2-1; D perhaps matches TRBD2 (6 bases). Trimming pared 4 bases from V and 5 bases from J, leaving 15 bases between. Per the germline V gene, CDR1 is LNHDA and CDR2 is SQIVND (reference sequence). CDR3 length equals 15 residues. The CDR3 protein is CASSTEGLRHNEQFF. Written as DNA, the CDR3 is TGTGCCAGTAGTACGGAAGGACTACGTCACAATGAGCAGTTCTTC.

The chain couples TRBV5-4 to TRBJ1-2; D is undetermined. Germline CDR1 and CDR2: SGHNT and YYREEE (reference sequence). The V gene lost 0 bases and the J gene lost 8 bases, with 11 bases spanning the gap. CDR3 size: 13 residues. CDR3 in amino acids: CASSLDLPGGYTF. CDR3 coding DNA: TGTGCCAGCAGCTTGGACCTCCCTGGAGGCTACACCTTC.

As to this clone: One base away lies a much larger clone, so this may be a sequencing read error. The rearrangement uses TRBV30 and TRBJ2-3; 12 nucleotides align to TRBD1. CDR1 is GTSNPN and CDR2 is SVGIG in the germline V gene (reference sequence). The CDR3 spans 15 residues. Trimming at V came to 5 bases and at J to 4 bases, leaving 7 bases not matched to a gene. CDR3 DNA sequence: TGTGCCTGGGGGGGACAGGGGGCGGGTGCAGATACGCAGTATTTT. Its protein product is CAWGGQGAGADTQYF.

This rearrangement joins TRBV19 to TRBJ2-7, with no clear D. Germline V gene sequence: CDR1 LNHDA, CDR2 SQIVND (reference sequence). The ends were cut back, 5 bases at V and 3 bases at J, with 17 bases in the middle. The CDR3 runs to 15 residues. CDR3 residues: CASSRSSVEGYEQYF. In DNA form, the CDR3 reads TGTGCCAGTAGTCGGTCGTCCGTTGAAGGCTACGAGCAGTACTTC.

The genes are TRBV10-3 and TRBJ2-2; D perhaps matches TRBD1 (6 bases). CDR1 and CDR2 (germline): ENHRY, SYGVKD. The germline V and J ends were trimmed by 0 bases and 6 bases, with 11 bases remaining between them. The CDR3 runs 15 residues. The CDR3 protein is CAISESTGLSGELFF. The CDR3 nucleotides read TGTGCCATCAGTGAGTCAACAGGGCTTTCCGGGGAGCTGTTTTTT.

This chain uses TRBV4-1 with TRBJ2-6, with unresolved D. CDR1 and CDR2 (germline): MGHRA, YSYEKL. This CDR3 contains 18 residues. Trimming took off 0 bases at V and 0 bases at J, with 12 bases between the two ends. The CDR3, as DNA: TGCGCCAGCAGCCAAGATGCTGGGGTGGGCTCTGGGGCCAACGTCCTGACTTTC. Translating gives CASSQDAGVGSGANVLTF.

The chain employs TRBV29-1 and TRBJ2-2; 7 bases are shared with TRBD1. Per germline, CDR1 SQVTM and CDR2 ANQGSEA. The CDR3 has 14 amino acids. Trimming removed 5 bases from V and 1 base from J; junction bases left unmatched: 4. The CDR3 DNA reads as TGCAGCGTTAAAGGGGGCCTGAACACCGGGGAGCTGTTTTTT. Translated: CSVKGGLNTGELFF.

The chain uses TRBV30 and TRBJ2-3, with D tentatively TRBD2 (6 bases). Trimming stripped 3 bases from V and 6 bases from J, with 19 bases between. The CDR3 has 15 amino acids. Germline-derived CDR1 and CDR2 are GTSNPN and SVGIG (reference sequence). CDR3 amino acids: CAWSPGRGPTDTQYF. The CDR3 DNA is TGTGCCTGGAGCCCCGGGCGGGGACCCACCGATACGCAGTATTTT. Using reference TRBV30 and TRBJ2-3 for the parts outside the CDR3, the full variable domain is SQTIHQWPATLVQPVGSPLSLECTVEGTSNPNLYWYRQAAGRGLQLLFYSVGIGQISSEVPQNLSASRPQDRQFILSSKKLLLSDSGFYLCAWSPGRGPTDTQYFGPGTRLTVL.

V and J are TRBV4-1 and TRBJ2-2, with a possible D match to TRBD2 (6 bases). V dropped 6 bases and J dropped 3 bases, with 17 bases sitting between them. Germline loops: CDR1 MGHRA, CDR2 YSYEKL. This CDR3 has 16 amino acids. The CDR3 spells CASRGGRGLDTGELFF. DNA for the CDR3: TGCGCCAGCAGGGGGGGAAGAGGTCTCGACACCGGGGAGCTGTTTTTT.

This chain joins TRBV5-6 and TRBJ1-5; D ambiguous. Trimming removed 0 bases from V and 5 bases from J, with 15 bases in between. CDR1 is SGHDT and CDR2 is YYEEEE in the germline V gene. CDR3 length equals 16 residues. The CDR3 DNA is TGTGCCAGCAGCTTGGCTTCGGGGTTGGCGGATCAGCCCCAGCATTTT. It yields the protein CASSLASGLADQPQHF.

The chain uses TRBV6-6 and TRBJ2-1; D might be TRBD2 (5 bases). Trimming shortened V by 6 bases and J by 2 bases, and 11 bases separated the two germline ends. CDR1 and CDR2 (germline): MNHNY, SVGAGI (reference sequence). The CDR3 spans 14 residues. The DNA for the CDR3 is TGTGCCAGCAGCGGGGTAGGGACCTACAATGAGCAGTTCTTC. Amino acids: CASSGVGTYNEQFF.

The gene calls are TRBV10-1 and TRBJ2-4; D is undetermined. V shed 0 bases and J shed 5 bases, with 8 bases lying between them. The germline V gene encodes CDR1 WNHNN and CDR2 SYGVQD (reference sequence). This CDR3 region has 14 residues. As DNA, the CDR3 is TGCGCCAGCAGTGAGTCAGGGTCGGAAAACATTCAGTACTTC. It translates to CASSESGSENIQYF.

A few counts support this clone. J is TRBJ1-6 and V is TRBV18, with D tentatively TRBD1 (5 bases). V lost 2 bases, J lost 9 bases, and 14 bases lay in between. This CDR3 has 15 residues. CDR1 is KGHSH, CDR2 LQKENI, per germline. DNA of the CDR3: TGTGCCAGCTCACCATCTCAGGGAAGCGTTTCACCCCTCCACTTT. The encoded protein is CASSPSQGSVSPLHF. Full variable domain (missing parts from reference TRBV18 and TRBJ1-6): NAGVMQNPRHLVRRRGQEARLRCSPMKGHSHVYWYRQLPEEGLKFMVYLQKENIIDESGMPKERFSAEFPKEGPSILRIQQVVRGDSAAYFCASSPSQGSVSPLHFGNGTRLTVT.

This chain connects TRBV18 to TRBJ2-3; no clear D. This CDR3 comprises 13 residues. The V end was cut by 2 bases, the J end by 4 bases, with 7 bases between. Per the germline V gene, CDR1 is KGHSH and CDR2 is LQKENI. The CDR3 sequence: CASSPRVADTQYF. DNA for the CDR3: TGTGCCAGCTCACCAAGGGTGGCAGATACGCAGTATTTT.

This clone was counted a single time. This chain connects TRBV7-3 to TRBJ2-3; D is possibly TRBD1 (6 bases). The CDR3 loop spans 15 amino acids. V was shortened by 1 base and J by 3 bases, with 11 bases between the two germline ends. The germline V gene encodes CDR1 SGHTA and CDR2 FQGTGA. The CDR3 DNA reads TGTGCCAGCAGCTTAATGCAGGGGCGTACAGATACGCAGTATTTT. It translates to CASSLMQGRTDTQYF. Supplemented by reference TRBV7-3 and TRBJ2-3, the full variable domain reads GAGVSQTPSNKVTEKGKYVELRCDPISGHTALYWYRQSLGQGPEFLIYFQGTGAADDSGLPNDRFFAVRPEGSVSTLKIQRTERGDSAVYLCASSLMQGRTDTQYFGPGTRLTVL.

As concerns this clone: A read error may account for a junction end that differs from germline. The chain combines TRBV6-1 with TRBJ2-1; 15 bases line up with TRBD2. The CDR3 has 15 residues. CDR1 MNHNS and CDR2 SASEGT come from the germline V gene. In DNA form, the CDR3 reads TGTGCCAGCAGTGCTACCGGGACTAGCGGGGGGCGGTTTGTCTTC. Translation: CASSATGTSGGRFVF.

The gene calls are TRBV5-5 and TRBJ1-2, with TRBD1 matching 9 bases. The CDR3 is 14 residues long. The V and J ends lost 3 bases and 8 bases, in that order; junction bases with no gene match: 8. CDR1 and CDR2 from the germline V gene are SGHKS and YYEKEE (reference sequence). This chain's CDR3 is CASSSGTGLNGYTF. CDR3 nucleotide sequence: TGTGCCAGCAGCTCCGGGACAGGGTTAAACGGCTACACCTTC.